This paragraph reports one T cell receptor beta chain. Produced via immunoSEQ multiplex PCR; TCRdb's table is partial and in-frame only. The table records 130,000 to 150,000 clones, 80% to 90% of them present only once. With V trimmed by 6 bases and J by 4 bases, 11 bases remained unmatched. Germline values: CDR1 MNHEY, CDR2 SVGEGT. The CDR3 is 15 residues long. The entry originates in a study of blood T cell repertoires in COVID-19. This chain connects TRBV6-2 or TRBV6-3 to TRBJ1-1; 7 bases line up with TRBD1. The receptor was derived from a woman aged 40-49 years with acute or convalescent COVID-19. Sequencing input: peripheral blood. The CDR3 bases are TGTGCCAGCAGCACCCCCGGACAGGTCTTCACTGAAGCTTTCTTT. Protein: CASSTPGQVFTEAFF.